The table lists the clone carrying this T cell receptor beta chain with many counts. The V end lost 4 bases, the J end lost 6 bases, and 17 bases lay between the germline ends. Germline-derived CDR1 and CDR2 are SGDLS and YYNGEE. The length of the CDR3 is 15 residues. TCRdb re-derived calls from the RACE reads in MiXCR, one entry per CDR3 protein. The data show some 340,000 distinct CDR3 sequences, with roughly 6.9% seen just once and approximately 8% held by the top ten. This sample was included in a study of human T cells and chemical hapten exposure. As to time point: patch test 1, 2 weeks after DPC sensitization. Treatment described: therapeutic diphenylcyclopropenone sensitization with weekly scalp DPC.

This clonotype was obtained from a woman under 30 with alopecia areata. Some clones in this sample may be carry-over from other donors' samples. This chain connects TRBV9 to TRBJ1-5, with D tentatively TRBD1 (6 bases). The input for sequencing was whole blood, taken in connection with sensitization to the hapten diphenylcyclopropenone (DPC). CDR3 nucleotides: TGTGCCAGCAGCCGGGAGGGAGTACAGGGTCAGCCCCAGCATTTT. Protein product: CASSREGVQGQPQHF. The entire variable domain, with the rest obtained from reference TRBV9 and TRBJ1-5, is as follows: DSGVTQTPKHLITATGQRVTLRCSPRSGDLSVYWYQQSLDQGLQFLIQYYNGEERAKGNILERFSAQQFPDLHSELNLSSLELGDSALYFCASSREGVQGQPQHFGDGTRLSIL.